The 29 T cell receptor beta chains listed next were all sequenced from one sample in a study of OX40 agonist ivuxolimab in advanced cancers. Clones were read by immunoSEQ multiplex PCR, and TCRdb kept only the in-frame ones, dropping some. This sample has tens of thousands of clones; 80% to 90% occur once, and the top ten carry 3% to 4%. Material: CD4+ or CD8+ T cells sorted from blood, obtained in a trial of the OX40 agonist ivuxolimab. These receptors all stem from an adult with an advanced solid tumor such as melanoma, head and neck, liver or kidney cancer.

In DNA form, the CDR3 reads TGTGCCAGCAGCCACCTTGACAGGAACACTGAAGCTTTCTTT. It translates to CASSHLDRNTEAFF. The genes are TRBV5-6 and TRBJ1-1; possible D gene TRBD1, 5 bases. The length of the CDR3 is 14 residues. V lost 4 bases to trimming and J lost 1 base, with 11 bases between them. Germline V gene lookup returns CDR1 SGHDT and CDR2 YYEEEE.

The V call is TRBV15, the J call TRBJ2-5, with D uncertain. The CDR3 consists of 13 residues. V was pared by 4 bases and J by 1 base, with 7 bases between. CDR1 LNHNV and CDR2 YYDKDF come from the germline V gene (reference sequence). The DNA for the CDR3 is TGTGCCACCAGCACAGTCCTCCAAGAGACCCAGTACTTC. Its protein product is CATSTVLQETQYF.

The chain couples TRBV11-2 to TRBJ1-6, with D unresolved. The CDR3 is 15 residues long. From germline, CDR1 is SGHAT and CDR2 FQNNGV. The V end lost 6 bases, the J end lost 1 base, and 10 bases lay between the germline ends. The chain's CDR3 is CASRGGQSYNSPLHF. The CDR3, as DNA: TGTGCCAGCAGAGGAGGGCAATCCTATAATTCACCCCTCCACTTT.

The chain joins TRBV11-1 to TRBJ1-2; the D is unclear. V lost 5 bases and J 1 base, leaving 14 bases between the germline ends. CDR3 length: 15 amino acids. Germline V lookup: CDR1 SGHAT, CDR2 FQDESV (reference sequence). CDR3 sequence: CASSPGAAGNYGYTF. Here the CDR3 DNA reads TGTGCCAGCAGCCCAGGAGCTGCTGGTAACTATGGCTACACCTTC. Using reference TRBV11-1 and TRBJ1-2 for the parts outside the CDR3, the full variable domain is EAEVAQSPRYKITEKSQAVAFWCDPISGHATLYWYRQILGQGPELLVQFQDESVVDDSQLPKDRFSAERLKGVDSTLKIQPAELGDSAMYLCASSPGAAGNYGYTFGSGTRLTVV.

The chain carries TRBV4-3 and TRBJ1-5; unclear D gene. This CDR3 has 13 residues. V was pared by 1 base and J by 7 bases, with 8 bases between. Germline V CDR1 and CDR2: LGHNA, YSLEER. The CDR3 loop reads CASSQAPRQPQHF. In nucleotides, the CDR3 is TGCGCCAGCAGCCAAGCTCCCCGGCAGCCCCAGCATTTT.

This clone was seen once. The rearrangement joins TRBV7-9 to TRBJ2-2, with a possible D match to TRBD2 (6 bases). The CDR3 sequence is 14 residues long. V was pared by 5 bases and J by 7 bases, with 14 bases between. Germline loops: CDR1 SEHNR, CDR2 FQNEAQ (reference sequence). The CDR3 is CASSRFSGSGELFF. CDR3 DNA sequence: TGTGCCAGCAGCCGATTTAGCGGTAGCGGGGAGCTGTTTTTT.

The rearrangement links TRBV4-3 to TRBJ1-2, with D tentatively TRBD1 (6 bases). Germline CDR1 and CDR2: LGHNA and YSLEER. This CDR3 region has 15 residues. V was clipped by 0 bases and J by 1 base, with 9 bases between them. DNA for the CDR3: TGCGCCAGCAGCCAAGACCCAGGGGTTAACTATGGCTACACCTTC. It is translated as CASSQDPGVNYGYTF.

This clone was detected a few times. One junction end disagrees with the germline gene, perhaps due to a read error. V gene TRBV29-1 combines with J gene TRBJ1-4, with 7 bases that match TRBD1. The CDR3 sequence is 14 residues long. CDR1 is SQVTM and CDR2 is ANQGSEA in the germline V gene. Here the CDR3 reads CSVEDSRGLGQRVF. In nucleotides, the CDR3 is TGCAGCGTTGAAGATTCGAGGGGTTTGGGACAGAGAGTTTTT.

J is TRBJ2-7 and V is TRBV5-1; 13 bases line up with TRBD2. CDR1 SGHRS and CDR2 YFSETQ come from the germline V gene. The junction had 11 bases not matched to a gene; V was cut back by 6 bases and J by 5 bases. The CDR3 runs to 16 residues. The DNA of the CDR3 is TGCGCCAGCACCCTGACTAGCGGGGGGCTTAAGAACGAGCAGTACTTC. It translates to CASTLTSGGLKNEQYF. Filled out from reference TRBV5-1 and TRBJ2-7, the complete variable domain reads KAGVTQTPRYLIKTRGQQVTLSCSPISGHRSVSWYQQTPGQGLQFLFEYFSETQRNKGNFPGRFSGRQFSNSRSEMNVSTLELGDSALYLCASTLTSGGLKNEQYFGPGTRLTVT.

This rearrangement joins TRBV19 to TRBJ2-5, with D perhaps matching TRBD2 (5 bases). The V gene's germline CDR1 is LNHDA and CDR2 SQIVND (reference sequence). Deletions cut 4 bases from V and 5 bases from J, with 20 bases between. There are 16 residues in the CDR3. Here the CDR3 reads CASSTGNRALRETQYF. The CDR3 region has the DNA TGTGCCAGTAGTACGGGGAATAGGGCCTTGAGGGAGACCCAGTACTTC.

The CDR3 sequence: CPSRDSRYEQYF. Written as DNA, the CDR3 is TGCCCCTCCCGGGACAGTCGCTACGAGCAGTACTTC. The V call is TRBV29-1, the J call TRBJ2-7, with TRBD1 matching 7 bases. CDR3 length: 12 residues. The germline gives CDR1 SQVTM, CDR2 ANQGSEA.

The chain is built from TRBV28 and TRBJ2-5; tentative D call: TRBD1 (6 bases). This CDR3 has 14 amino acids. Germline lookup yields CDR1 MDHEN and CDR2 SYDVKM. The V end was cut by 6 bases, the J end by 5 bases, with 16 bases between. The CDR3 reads CASSWTKRGETQYF. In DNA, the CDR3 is TGTGCCAGCAGCTGGACCAAGAGGGGGGAGACCCAGTACTTC.

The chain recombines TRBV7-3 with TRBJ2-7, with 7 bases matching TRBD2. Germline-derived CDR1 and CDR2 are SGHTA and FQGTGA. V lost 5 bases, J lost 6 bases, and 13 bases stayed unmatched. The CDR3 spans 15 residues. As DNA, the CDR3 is TGTGCCAGCAGCCCTACCGGCGGGAGTCAGAGCGAGCAGTACTTC. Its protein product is CASSPTGGSQSEQYF. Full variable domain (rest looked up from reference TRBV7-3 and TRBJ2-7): GAGVSQTPSNKVTEKGKYVELRCDPISGHTALYWYRQSLGQGPEFLIYFQGTGAADDSGLPNDRFFAVRPEGSVSTLKIQRTERGDSAVYLCASSPTGGSQSEQYFGPGTRLTVT.

The CDR3 DNA follows: TGTGCCAGCAGTCGGTCGCCAGATACGCAGTATTTT. This translates into CASSRSPDTQYF. V and J are TRBV28 and TRBJ2-3; D not resolved. CDR3 length: 12 residues. Germline CDR1 MDHEN, CDR2 SYDVKM. V shed 5 bases and J shed 4 bases, with 7 bases lying between them.

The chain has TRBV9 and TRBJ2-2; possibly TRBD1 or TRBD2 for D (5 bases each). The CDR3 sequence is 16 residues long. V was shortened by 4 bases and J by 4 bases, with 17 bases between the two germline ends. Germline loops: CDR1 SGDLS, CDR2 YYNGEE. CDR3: CASSSNSRGSTGELFF. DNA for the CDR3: TGTGCCAGCAGCTCCAATTCACGGGGCAGCACCGGGGAGCTGTTTTTT.

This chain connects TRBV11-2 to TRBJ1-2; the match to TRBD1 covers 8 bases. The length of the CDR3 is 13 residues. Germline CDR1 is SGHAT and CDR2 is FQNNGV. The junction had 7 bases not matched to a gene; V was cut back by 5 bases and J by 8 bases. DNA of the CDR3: TGTGCCAGCAGCCACGGACAGGGTGGCGGCTACACCTTC. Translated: CASSHGQGGGYTF.

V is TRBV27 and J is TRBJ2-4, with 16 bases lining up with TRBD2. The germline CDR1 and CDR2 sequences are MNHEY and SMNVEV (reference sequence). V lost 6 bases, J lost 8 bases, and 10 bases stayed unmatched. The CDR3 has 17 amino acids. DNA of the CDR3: TGTGCCAGCAGCCCGGGACTAGCGGGAGGGCCAGTGGACATTCAGTACTTC. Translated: CASSPGLAGGPVDIQYF.

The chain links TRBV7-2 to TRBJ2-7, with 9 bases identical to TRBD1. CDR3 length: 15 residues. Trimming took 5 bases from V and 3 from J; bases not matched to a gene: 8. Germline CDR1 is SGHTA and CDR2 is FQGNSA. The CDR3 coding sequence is TGTGCCAGCAGCACACAGGGGGCTATGCGCTACGAGCAGTACTTC. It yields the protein CASSTQGAMRYEQYF.

CDR3 in amino acids: CASSQEAGGLVETQYF. In nucleotides, the CDR3 is TGTGCCAGCAGCCAAGAGGCCGGGGGGCTCGTAGAGACCCAGTACTTC. The V call is TRBV4-2, the J call TRBJ2-5, with D maybe TRBD2 (7 bases). The CDR3 has 16 residues. Germline values: CDR1 LGHNA, CDR2 YNFKEQ. V was pared by 0 bases and J by 4 bases, with 15 bases between.

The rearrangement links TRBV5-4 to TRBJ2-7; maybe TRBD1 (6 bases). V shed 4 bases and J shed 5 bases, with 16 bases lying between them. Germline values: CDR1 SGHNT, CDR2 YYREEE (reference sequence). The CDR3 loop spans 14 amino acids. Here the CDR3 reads CASSPADRSHEQYF. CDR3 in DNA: TGTGCCAGCAGCCCTGCGGACAGATCCCACGAGCAGTACTTC.

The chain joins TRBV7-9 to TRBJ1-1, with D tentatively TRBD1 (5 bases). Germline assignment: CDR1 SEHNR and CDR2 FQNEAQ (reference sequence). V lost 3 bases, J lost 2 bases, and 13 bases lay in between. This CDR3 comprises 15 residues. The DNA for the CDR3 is TGTGCCAGCAGCTTCGGGGCTGGGGGAAACACTGAAGCTTTCTTT. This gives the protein CASSFGAGGNTEAFF.

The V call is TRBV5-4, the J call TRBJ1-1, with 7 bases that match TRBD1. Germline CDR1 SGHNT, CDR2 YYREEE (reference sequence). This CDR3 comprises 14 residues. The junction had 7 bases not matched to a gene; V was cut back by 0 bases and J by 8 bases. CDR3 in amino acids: CASSLGGTAQEAFF. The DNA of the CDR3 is TGTGCCAGCAGCTTGGGTGGGACAGCCCAAGAAGCTTTCTTT.

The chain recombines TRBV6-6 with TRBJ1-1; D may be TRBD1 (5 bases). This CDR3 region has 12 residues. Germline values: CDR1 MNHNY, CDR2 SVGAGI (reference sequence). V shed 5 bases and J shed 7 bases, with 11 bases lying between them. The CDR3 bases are TGTGCCAGCAGTGCACGACAGTTTGAAGCTTTCTTT. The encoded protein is CASSARQFEAFF.

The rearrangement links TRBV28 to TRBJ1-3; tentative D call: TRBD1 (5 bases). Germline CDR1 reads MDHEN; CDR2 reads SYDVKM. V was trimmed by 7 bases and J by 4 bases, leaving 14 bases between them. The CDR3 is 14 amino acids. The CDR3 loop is CASIAGNAGNTIYF. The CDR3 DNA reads TGTGCCAGCATAGCAGGGAACGCCGGAAACACCATATATTTT.

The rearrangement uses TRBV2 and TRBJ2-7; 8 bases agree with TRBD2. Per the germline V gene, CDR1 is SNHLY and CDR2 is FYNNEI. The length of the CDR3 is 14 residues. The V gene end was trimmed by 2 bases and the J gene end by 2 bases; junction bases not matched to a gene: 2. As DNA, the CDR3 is TGTGCCAGCAGTGAATCGGGGGGGCCCTACGAGCAGTACTTC. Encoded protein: CASSESGGPYEQYF.

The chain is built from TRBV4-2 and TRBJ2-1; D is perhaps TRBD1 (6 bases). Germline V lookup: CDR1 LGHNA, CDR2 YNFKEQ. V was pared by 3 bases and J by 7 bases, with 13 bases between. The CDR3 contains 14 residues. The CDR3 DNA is TGTGCCAGCAGCCAGATCCAAGGGGGTAATGAGCAGTTCTTC. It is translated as CASSQIQGGNEQFF.

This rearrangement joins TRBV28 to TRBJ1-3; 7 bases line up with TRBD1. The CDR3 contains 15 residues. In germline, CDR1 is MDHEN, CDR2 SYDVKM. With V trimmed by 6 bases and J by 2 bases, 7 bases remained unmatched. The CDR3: CASRPTGAAGNTIYF. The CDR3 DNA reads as TGTGCCAGCAGGCCAACAGGGGCTGCTGGAAACACCATATATTTT.

CDR3 region: CASGIGYEQYF. The CDR3 DNA follows: TGCGCCAGCGGTATCGGTTACGAGCAGTACTTC. This rearrangement joins TRBV5-1 to TRBJ2-7, with D hard to call. Germline CDR1 is SGHRS and CDR2 is YFSETQ. There are 11 residues in the CDR3. Trimming shortened V by 7 bases and J by 4 bases, and 9 bases separated the two germline ends.

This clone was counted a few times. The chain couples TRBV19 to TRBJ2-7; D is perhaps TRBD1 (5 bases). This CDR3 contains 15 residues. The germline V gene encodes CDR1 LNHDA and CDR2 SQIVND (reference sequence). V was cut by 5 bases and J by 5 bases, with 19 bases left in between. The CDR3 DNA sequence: TGTGCCAGTAGTGTACAGGATACGGGTTCCAACGAGCAGTACTTC. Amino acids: CASSVQDTGSNEQYF.